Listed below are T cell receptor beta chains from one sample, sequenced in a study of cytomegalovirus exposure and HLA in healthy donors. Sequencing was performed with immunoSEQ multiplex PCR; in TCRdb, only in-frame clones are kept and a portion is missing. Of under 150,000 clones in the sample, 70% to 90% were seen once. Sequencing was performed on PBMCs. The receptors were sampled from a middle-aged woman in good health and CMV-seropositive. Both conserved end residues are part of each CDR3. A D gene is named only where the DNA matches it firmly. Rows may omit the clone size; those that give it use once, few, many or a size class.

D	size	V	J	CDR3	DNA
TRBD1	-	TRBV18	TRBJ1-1	CASSGTGTAEAFF	TGTGCCAGCTCTGGGACAGGGACGGCTGAAGCTTTCTTT
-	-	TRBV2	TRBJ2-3	CASSGDSGFGTQYF	TGTGCCAGCAGTGGGGACTCCGGATTCGGGACGCAGTATTTT
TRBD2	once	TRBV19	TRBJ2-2	CASSKLAGTGELFF	TGTGCCAGTAGTAAGCTAGCGGGAACCGGGGAGCTGTTTTTT
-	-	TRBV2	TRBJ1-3	CASSETLDSGNTIYF	TGTGCCAGCAGTGAAACTCTCGACTCTGGAAACACCATATATTTT
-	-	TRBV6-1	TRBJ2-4	CALSPLQGAKNIQYF	TGTGCTCTCTCCCCCCTACAGGGAGCCAAAAACATTCAGTACTTC
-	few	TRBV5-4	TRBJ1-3	CASSTRGQHLSGNTIYF	TGTGCCAGCAGCACGCGCGGACAGCACCTCTCTGGAAACACCATATATTTT
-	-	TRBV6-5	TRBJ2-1	CASSYSSGGYNEQFF	TGTGCCAGCAGTTACTCTAGCGGAGGGTACAATGAGCAGTTCTTC
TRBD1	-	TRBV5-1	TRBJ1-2	CASRDRTGVYGYTF	TGCGCCAGCAGAGACAGGACAGGGGTCTATGGCTACACCTTC
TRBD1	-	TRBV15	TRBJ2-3	CATSRGQGSRTDTQYF	TGTGCCACCAGCAGAGGACAGGGGTCTCGCACAGATACGCAGTATTTT
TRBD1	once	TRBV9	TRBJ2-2	CASSAYGQGGAGELFF	TGTGCCAGCAGCGCTTACGGACAGGGGGGCGCCGGGGAGCTGTTTTTT
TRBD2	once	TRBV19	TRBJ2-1	CASTPGGGRTFNEQFF	TGTGCCAGTACACCCGGGGGGGGACGTACTTTTAATGAGCAGTTCTTC
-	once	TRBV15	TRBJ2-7	CATGSRVSYEQYF	TGTGCCACCGGAAGCAGGGTCTCCTACGAGCAGTACTTC
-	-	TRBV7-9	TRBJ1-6	CASSWTSLGGYNSPLHF	TGTGCCAGCAGCTGGACATCTCTAGGGGGATATAATTCACCCCTCCACTTT
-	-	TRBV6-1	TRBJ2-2	CASSAGRGTGELFF	TGTGCCAGCAGTGCAGGGAGGGGGACCGGGGAGCTGTTTTTT
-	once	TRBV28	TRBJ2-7	CASSPNPLNGDEQYF	TGTGCCAGCAGCCCAAACCCCCTCAATGGAGACGAGCAGTACTTC
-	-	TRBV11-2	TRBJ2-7	CASSYRGGTYEQYF	TGTGCCAGCAGCTACCGTGGAGGGACCTACGAGCAGTACTTC
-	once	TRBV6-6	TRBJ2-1	CASSPSGSGEQFF	TGTGCCAGCAGCCCCTCGGGTAGCGGTGAGCAGTTCTTC
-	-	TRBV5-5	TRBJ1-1	CASSTRGGGNTEAFF	TGTGCCAGCAGCACCCGGGGAGGGGGTAACACTGAAGCTTTCTTT
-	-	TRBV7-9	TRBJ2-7	CASSYRPTGSYEQYF	TGTGCCAGCAGCTACCGTCCCACAGGCTCCTACGAGCAGTACTTC
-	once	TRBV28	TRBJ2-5	CASSARTIRAETQYF	TGTGCCAGCAGCGCCCGGACAATTAGGGCGGAGACCCAGTACTTC
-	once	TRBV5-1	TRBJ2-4	CASSLSSNQNIQYF	TGCGCCAGCAGCTTGTCCTCTAACCAAAACATTCAGTACTTC
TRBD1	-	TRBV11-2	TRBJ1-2	CASSPHRGDYGYTF	TGTGCCAGCAGCCCTCACAGGGGGGATTATGGCTACACCTTC
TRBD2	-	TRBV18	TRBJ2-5	CASSPWAGVEGETQYF	TGTGCCAGCTCACCCTGGGCGGGAGTGGAGGGAGAGACCCAGTACTTC
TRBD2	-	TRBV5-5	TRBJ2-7	CASGLAPYEQYF	TGTGCCAGCGGACTAGCCCCATACGAGCAGTACTTC
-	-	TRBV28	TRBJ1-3	CASSLYQGNGNTIYF	TGTGCCAGCAGTTTATATCAGGGGAATGGAAACACCATATATTTT
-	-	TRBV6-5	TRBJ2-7	CASRRGGVEGEQYF	TGTGCCAGCAGAAGGGGGGGGGTCGAAGGCGAGCAGTACTTC
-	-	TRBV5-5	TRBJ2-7	CASSSSPLRTYEQYF	TGTGCCAGCAGCTCCTCCCCACTTCGCACCTACGAGCAGTACTTC
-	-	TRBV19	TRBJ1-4	CASTRTEYNEKLFF	TGTGCCAGTACCCGGACAGAGTATAATGAAAAACTGTTTTTT
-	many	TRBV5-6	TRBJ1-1	CASSFTAGTKGWTEAFF	TGTGCCAGCAGCTTTACGGCAGGGACTAAAGGTTGGACTGAAGCTTTCTTT
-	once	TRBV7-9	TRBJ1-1	CASSSGVEAFF	TGTGCCAGCAGTTCAGGGGTTGAAGCTTTCTTT
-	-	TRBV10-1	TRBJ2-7	CASSLEAPPYEQYF	TGCGCCAGCAGCTTGGAGGCCCCCCCCTACGAGCAGTACTTC
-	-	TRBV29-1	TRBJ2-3	CSVAPGGPDTQYF	TGCAGCGTTGCCCCAGGAGGTCCAGATACGCAGTATTTT
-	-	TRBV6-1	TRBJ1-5	CASSVALHGQPQHF	TGTGCCAGCAGTGTTGCCCTTCACGGTCAGCCCCAGCATTTT
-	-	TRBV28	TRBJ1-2	CASEGGAIPNYGYTF	TGTGCCAGCGAGGGAGGGGCGATACCTAACTATGGCTACACCTTC
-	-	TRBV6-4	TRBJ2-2	CASSGSKNTGELFF	TGTGCCAGTTCGGGGTCTAAGAACACCGGGGAGCTGTTTTTT
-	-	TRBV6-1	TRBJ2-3	CASGRVTDTQYF	TGTGCCAGCGGGCGGGTCACAGATACGCAGTATTTT
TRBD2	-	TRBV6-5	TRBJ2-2	CASSYSMGRDTGELFF	TGTGCCAGCAGTTACTCGATGGGGAGGGACACCGGGGAGCTGTTTTTT
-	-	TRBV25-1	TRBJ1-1	CASSEYKRSEAFF	TGTGCCAGCAGTGAATATAAGCGCTCTGAAGCTTTCTTT
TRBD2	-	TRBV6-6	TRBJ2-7	CASSYLSGSSYEQYF	TGTGCCAGCAGTTACCTAAGCGGGAGCTCCTACGAGCAGTACTTC
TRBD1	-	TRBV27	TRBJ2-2	CASSLNFPGTGYFSGELFF	TGTGCCAGCAGTTTAAATTTCCCGGGGACAGGGTATTTCTCCGGGGAGCTGTTTTTT
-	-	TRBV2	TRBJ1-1	CASAFNREIITGAFF	TGTGCCTCAGCATTTAACCGGGAAATCATTACGGGAGCTTTCTTT
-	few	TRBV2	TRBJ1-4	CASCPGKGWEKLFF	TGTGCCAGCTGCCCAGGGAAAGGATGGGAAAAACTGTTTTTT
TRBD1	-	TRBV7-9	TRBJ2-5	CASSRTEAGGETQYF	TGTGCCAGCAGCAGGACCGAAGCAGGGGGAGAGACCCAGTACTTC
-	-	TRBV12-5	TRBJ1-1	CASGLGAETTEAFF	TGTGCTAGTGGTTTGGGGGCCGAGACCACTGAAGCTTTCTTT
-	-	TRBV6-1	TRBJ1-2	CASSTSSANYGYTF	TGTGCCAGCAGCACTTCGAGTGCTAACTATGGCTACACCTTC